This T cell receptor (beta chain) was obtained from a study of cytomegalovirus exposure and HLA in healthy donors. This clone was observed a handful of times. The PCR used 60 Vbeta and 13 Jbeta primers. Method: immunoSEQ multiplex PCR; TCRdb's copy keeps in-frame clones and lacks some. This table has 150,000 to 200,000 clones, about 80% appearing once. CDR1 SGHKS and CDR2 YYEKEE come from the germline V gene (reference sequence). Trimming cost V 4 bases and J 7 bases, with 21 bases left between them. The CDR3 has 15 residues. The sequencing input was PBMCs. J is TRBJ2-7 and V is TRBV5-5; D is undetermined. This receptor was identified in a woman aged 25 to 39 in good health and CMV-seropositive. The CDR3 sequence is CASSIFGLVAKEQYF. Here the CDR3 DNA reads TGTGCCAGCAGCATCTTTGGTTTAGTCGCGAAGGAGCAGTACTTC.